Each of the 17 T cell receptor beta chains below was sequenced from the same sample in a study of blood T cell repertoires in COVID-19. The table came from immunoSEQ multiplex PCR; TCRdb's copy has only in-frame clones and leaves some out. The table records fewer than 300,000 clones, roughly 79% of them present only once. The sequenced sample was peripheral blood. These receptor sequences come from a woman aged 55-70 years with active or convalescent COVID-19.

The chain employs TRBV2 and TRBJ2-7, with D perhaps matching TRBD2 (6 bases). This CDR3 comprises 12 residues. Germline CDR1 and CDR2: SNHLY and FYNNEI. Trimming shortened V by 7 bases and J by 6 bases, and 13 bases separated the two germline ends. CDR3 residues: CASTLGGLEQYF. DNA for the CDR3: TGTGCCAGCACCCTGGGAGGTCTCGAGCAGTACTTC.

The rearrangement joins TRBV3-1 (or the pseudogene TRBV3-2) to TRBJ1-1, with D tentatively TRBD1 (6 bases). The germline gives CDR1 LGHDT, CDR2 YNNKEL (reference sequence). The CDR3 length is 15 residues. Trimming cost V 0 bases and J 4 bases, with 12 bases left between them. The CDR3 sequence: CASSQEGGRGTEAFF. The CDR3 DNA sequence: TGTGCCAGCAGCCAAGAAGGTGGCAGGGGCACTGAAGCTTTCTTT.

CDR3 sequence (DNA): TGCGCCAGCAGCCAAGAAGGGGGCGGCGGGTCCCACGAGCAGTACTTC. It codes for CASSQEGGGGSHEQYF. The V gene is TRBV4-1, the J gene TRBJ2-7; 7 bases are shared with TRBD1. The CDR3 consists of 16 residues. V was clipped by 0 bases and J by 5 bases; unmatched bases: 10. CDR1 is MGHRA, CDR2 YSYEKL, per germline.

J is TRBJ1-1 and V is TRBV5-1; D might be TRBD1 (5 bases). Germline-derived CDR1 and CDR2 are SGHRS and YFSETQ. Trimming stripped 4 bases from V and 1 base from J, with 14 bases between. CDR3 length equals 15 residues. CDR3: CASSPDMTSNTEAFF. The CDR3 coding sequence is TGCGCCAGCAGCCCGGACATGACCTCGAACACTGAAGCTTTCTTT.

V is TRBV19 and J is TRBJ2-2; the D gene is possibly TRBD2 (5 bases). CDR1 is LNHDA, CDR2 SQIVND, per germline (reference sequence). The CDR3 covers 16 residues. V dropped 7 bases and J dropped 2 bases, with 17 bases sitting between them. CDR3 coding DNA: TGTGCCAGTAAAAGTCGGGGTGTTTTTAACACCGGGGAGCTGTTTTTT. Translating it yields CASKSRGVFNTGELFF.

The gene calls are TRBV28 and TRBJ2-5; possibly TRBD1 for D (6 bases). The CDR3 is 15 residues long. The germline V and J ends were trimmed by 6 bases and 0 bases, with 14 bases remaining between them. Germline V gene lookup returns CDR1 MDHEN and CDR2 SYDVKM. CDR3 amino acids: CASRQGMGDQETQYF. The CDR3 DNA is TGTGCCAGCAGACAGGGCATGGGGGACCAAGAGACCCAGTACTTC.

V usage is TRBV7-6 and J usage is TRBJ1-4; perhaps TRBD1 as D (5 bases). The V and J ends lost 4 bases and 0 bases respectively, with 9 bases between them. This CDR3 comprises 15 residues. The V gene's germline CDR1 is SGHVS and CDR2 FNYEAQ. CDR3 coding DNA: TGTGCCAGCAGCTACGGGGGGGCAACTAATGAAAAACTGTTTTTT. This sequence encodes CASSYGGATNEKLFF.

This clone was seen a handful of times. The chain links TRBV29-1 to TRBJ1-4, with 9 bases identical to TRBD1. There are 13 residues in the CDR3. Losses at the gene ends were 6 bases for V and 2 bases for J; bases not matched to a gene: 1. Germline V gene lookup returns CDR1 SQVTM and CDR2 ANQGSEA. CDR3 sequence reads: CSVGQGTNEKLFF. The DNA of the CDR3 is TGCAGCGTAGGACAGGGGACTAATGAAAAACTGTTTTTT.

The V call is TRBV7-3, the J call TRBJ2-7; 7 nucleotides line up with TRBD1. Germline-derived CDR1 and CDR2 are SGHTA and FQGTGA. J was trimmed by 6 bases and V by 3 bases; bases with no gene match: 5. The CDR3 covers 13 residues. In DNA form, the CDR3 reads TGTGCCAGCAGCTTGAAGGGGGCAAGCGAGCAGTACTTC. Its translation: CASSLKGASEQYF.

V usage is TRBV5-1 and J usage is TRBJ1-4, with TRBD1 identical over 7 bases. V gave up 0 bases and J gave up 7 bases; unmatched junction bases: 6. Germline CDR1 and CDR2: SGHRS and YFSETQ. The CDR3 runs to 15 residues. The CDR3, as DNA: TGCGCCAGCAGCTTGGAAACAGGGGTCGGTGAAAAACTGTTTTTT. It yields the protein CASSLETGVGEKLFF.

The chain joins TRBV10-3 to TRBJ2-2; 7 nucleotides line up with TRBD2. The length of the CDR3 is 16 residues. Germline assignment: CDR1 ENHRY and CDR2 SYGVKD. After removal of 5 bases from V and 5 bases from J, the junction contained 11 bases not matched to a gene. CDR3 nucleotides: TGTGCCATCAGTCCCTACCCCGGGGAGGGGACCGGGGAGCTGTTTTTT. This gives the protein CAISPYPGEGTGELFF.

The chain combines TRBV6-4 with TRBJ2-2, with D perhaps TRBD1 (6 bases). The germline V and J ends were trimmed by 6 bases and 4 bases, with 15 bases remaining between them. CDR1 MRHNA and CDR2 SNTAGT come from the germline V gene. This CDR3 has 15 amino acids. CDR3 in amino acids: CASREQGFGTGELFF. The CDR3 bases are TGTGCCAGCAGGGAGCAGGGGTTCGGCACCGGGGAGCTGTTTTTT.

CDR3 in DNA: TGCGCCAGCAGCTTGGCGGGACAGGGGTCCATTAATGAAAAACTGTTTTTT. The encoded protein is CASSLAGQGSINEKLFF. The V call is TRBV5-1, the J call TRBJ1-4; 10 nucleotides align to TRBD1. Trimming took 0 bases from V and 4 from J; bases not matched to a gene: 6. CDR1 SGHRS and CDR2 YFSETQ come from the germline V gene. This CDR3 is built from 17 residues.

V and J are TRBV4-2 and TRBJ2-2; 9 nucleotides agree with TRBD1. Germline V gives CDR1 LGHNA, CDR2 YNFKEQ. The CDR3 loop spans 16 amino acids. The trim removed 0 bases at V and 3 bases at J, leaving 2 bases unmatched. CDR3 sequence reads: CASSQDWTGDTGELFF. The CDR3 coding sequence is TGTGCCAGCAGCCAAGATTGGACAGGGGACACCGGGGAGCTGTTTTTT.

This clone was found once. V and J are TRBV19 and TRBJ1-5, with 7 nucleotides matching TRBD1. The CDR3 has 14 amino acids. V lost 8 bases to trimming and J lost 6 bases; unmatched junction nucleotides: 10. Germline assignment: CDR1 LNHDA and CDR2 SQIVND (reference sequence). CDR3 DNA sequence: TGTGCCAGTTCCCCCACAGGGGCCGCTCAGCCCCAGCATTTT. Amino acids: CASSPTGAAQPQHF. Supplemented by reference TRBV19 and TRBJ1-5, the full variable domain reads DGGITQSPKYLFRKEGQNVTLSCEQNLNHDAMYWYRQDPGQGLRLIYYSQIVNDFQKGDIAEGYSVSREKKESFPLTVTSAQKNPTAFYLCASSPTGAAQPQHFGDGTRLSIL.

The chain carries TRBV19 and TRBJ1-2; 8 nucleotides match TRBD1. Germline assignment: CDR1 LNHDA and CDR2 SQIVND (reference sequence). The V gene end was trimmed by 9 bases and the J gene end by 0 bases; junction bases not matched to a gene: 3. The CDR3 sequence is 13 residues long. The DNA of the CDR3 is TGTGCCAGCCGGACAGGGACTAACTATGGCTACACCTTC. This codes for CASRTGTNYGYTF. Variable domain in full (rest from reference TRBV19 and TRBJ1-2): DGGITQSPKYLFRKEGQNVTLSCEQNLNHDAMYWYRQDPGQGLRLIYYSQIVNDFQKGDIAEGYSVSREKKESFPLTVTSAQKNPTAFYLCASRTGTNYGYTFGSGTRLTVV.

This clone was recorded once. The chain carries TRBV6-5 and TRBJ1-1; tentative D call: TRBD1 (6 bases). Germline V gene lookup returns CDR1 MNHEY and CDR2 SVGAGI. The CDR3 runs to 15 residues. V was clipped by 6 bases and J by 1 base, with 15 bases between them. CDR3 nucleotide sequence: TGTGCCAGCAGCCAATCAGGGGTAGCGAACACTGAAGCTTTCTTT. Its protein is CASSQSGVANTEAFF.